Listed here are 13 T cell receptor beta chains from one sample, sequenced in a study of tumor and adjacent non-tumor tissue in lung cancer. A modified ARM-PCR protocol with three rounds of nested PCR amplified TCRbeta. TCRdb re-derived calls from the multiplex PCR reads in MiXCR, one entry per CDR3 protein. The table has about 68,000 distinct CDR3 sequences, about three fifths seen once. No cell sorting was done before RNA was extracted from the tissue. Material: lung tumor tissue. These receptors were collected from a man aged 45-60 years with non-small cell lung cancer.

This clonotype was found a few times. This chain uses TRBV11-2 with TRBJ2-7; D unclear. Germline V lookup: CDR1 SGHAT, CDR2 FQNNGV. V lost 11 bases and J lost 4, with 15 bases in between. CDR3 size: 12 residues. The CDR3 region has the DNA TGTGCCGGTAGCTTAGAACGGTACGAGCAGTACTTC. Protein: CAGSLERYEQYF.

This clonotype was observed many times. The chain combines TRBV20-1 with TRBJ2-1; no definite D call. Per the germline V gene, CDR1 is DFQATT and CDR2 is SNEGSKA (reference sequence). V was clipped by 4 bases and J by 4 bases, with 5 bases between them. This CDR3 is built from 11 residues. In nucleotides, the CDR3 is TGCAGTGCTACGTCTTACAATGAGCAGTTCTTC. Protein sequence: CSATSYNEQFF.

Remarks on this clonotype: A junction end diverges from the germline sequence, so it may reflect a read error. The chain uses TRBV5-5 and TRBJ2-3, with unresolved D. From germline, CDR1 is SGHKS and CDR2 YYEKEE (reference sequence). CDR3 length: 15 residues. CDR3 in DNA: TGTGCCTGCAGCCTTCGAATTTCTAGCACAGATACGCAGTATTTT. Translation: CACSLRISSTDTQYF.

In DNA, the CDR3 is TGTGCCAGCAGTAGACAGAGCACCGGGGAGCTGTTTTTT. Translated, it gives CASSRQSTGELFF. This sequence joins TRBV12-3 or TRBV12-4 and TRBJ2-2; D is perhaps TRBD1 (5 bases). There are 13 residues in the CDR3. Trimming took off 5 bases at V and 4 bases at J, with 8 bases between the two ends.

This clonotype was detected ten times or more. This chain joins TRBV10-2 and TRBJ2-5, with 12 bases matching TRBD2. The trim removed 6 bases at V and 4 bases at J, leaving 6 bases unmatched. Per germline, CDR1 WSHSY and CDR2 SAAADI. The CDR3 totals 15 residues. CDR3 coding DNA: TGCGCCAGCAGGCGACTAGCGGGGGTCGGAGAGACCCAGTACTTC. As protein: CASRRLAGVGETQYF.

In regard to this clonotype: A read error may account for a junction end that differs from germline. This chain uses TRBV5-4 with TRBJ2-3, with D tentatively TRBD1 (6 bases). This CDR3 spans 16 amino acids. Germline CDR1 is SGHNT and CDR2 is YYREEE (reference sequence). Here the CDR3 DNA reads TGTGCCGGCAGCCTCGGGTGCCTACTGTGGACAGATACGCAATATTTT. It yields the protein CAGSLGCLLWTDTQYF.

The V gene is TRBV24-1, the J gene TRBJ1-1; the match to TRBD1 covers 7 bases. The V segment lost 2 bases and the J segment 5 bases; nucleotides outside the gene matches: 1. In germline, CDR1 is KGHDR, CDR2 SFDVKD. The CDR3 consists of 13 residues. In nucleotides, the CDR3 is TGTGCCACCAGTGATTACAGGGGAACTGAAGCTTTCTTT. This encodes CATSDYRGTEAFF.

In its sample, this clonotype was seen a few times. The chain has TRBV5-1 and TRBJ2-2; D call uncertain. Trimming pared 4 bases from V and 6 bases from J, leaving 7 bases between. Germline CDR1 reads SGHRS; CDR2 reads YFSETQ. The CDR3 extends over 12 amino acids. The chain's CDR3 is CASSRLSGELFF. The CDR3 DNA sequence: TGCGCCAGCAGCCGGTTATCCGGGGAGCTGTTTTTT. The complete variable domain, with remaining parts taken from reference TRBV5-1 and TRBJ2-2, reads KAGVTQTPRYLIKTRGQQVTLSCSPISGHRSVSWYQQTPGQGLQFLFEYFSETQRNKGNFPGRFSGRQFSNSRSEMNVSTLELGDSALYLCASSRLSGELFFGEGSRLTVL.

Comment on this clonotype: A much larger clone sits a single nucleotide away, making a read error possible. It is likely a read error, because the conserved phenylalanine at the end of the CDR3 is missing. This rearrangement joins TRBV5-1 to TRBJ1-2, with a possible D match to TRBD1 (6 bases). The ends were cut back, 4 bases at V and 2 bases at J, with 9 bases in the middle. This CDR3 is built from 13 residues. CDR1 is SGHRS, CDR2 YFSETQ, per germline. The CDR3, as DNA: TGCGCCAGCAGCCCAACAGGGAACTATGGCTACACCTTA. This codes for CASSPTGNYGYTL.

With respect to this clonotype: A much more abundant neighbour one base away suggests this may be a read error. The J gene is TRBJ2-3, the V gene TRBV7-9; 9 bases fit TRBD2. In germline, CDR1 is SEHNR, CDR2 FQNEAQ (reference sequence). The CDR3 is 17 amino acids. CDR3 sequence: CARSLDLRGGFADTQYF. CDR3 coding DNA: TGTGCCCGCAGCTTAGATCTGCGGGGGGGCTTCGCAGATACGCAGTATTTT.

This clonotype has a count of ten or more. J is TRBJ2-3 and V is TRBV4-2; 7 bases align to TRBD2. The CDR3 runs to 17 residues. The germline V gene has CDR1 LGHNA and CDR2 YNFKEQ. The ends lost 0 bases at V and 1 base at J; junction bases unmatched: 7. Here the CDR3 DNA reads TGTGCCAGCAGCCAAGATATCCTAGCGGAGGGCACAGATACGCAGTATTTT. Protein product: CASSQDILAEGTDTQYF.

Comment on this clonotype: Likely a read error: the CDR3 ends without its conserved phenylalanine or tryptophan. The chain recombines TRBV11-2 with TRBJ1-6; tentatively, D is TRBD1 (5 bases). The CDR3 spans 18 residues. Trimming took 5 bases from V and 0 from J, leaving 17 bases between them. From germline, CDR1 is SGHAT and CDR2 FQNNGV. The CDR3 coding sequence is TGTGCCAGCAGCCCCCGAGCGGGGGGGAGCTCCTATAATTCACCCCTCCACATT. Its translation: CASSPRAGGSSYNSPLHI.

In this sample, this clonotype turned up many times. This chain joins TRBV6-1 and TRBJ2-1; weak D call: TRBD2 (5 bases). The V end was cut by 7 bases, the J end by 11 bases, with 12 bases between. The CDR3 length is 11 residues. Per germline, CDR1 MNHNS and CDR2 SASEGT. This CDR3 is CASTVRGKQFF. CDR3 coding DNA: TGTGCCAGCACTGTCCGGGGAAAGCAGTTCTTC.